The source of this TCR beta chain is a study of T cell responses to AZD1222 COVID-19 vaccine (dated by TCRdb to the early 2020s). Broadly, across the study: AZD1222 recipients given second doses at about 4 weeks or at about 12 weeks were pooled, since spike-specific TCR depth and breadth were not found to differ between the two schedules. A total of 230 to 250 trial participants underwent TCR sequencing, of whom 207 had received two doses of AZD1222 and roughly 26 had received two doses of the MenACWY control vaccine. Enrollment into the trials was organized by age into subgroups of 18-55, 56-69 and 70-plus years, and those subgroups contained roughly 140, 27 and 60 TCR-sequenced participants, respectively. Points the paper makes about the study in general: Spike-specific TCR breadth and depth rose significantly after two AZD1222 doses compared with day 0 and with MenACWY recipients. Conclusions about previously exposed vaccinees are limited, since just 6 or 7 AZD1222 recipients were seropositive for SARS-CoV-2 at baseline. Participants were mostly white British and included more females than males, and it was suggested by the authors that clonal diversity may have been underestimated. No day 14 peak-response samples were available, so repertoires were characterized only after the peak T cell response. Reportedly, almost half of the unique spike-specific TCRs recognized epitopes lying outside the regions that are mutated in the B.1.351 and B.1.1.7 variants. In the small 56-69-year group, the increase in depth fell short of significance, most likely because of low power. CD4 TCRs associated with the vaccine covered the entire spike protein, and the dominant responses were in regions 160-218 and 743-854.

V and J are truncated by 1 base and 0 bases respectively, leaving an intervening sequence of 9 bases. The CDR3 contains 16 residues, cysteine and phenylalanine counted. CDR3 DNA only is kept here, 48 bases in frame from base 1. The germline V gene specifies SGHTA as CDR1 and FQGNSA as CDR2. As for this clone: Its recognized antigen is unknown. No base quality values were provided; no much bigger clone lies one nucleotide off.

The label giving this sample's time point can be read as: baseline before first vaccination. The vaccinee samples were drawn from two UK trials, COV001 and COV002, one of which was a single-blind randomized controlled phase 2/3 trial testing AZD1222 (ChAdOx1 nCoV-19) in healthy adults. Trial participant PBMC samples were collected at day 0 and day 28 after the second dose for TCRbeta chain sequencing. The CDR3 regions of human TCRbeta chains were subjected to immunosequencing. Per the authors' processing: TCRs in the repertoires were compared against a reference library of SARS-CoV-2-specific TCRs that had been generated with the MIRA antigen-specificity platform. Breadth meant the fraction of unique TCRs that were SARS-CoV-2-associated, whereas depth meant the fraction of total T cells that were SARS-CoV-2-associated. Using the MIRA data, every spike-specific TCR was mapped to the spike region that the TCR reacted to and assigned to either a CD4 or a CD8 class. Log10-transformed breadth and depth values were compared by one-way ANOVA with Sidak's multiple comparisons tests. Imported from immuneACCESS, the table was reduced by TCRdb to in-frame sequences with V and J called. These copies leave out some clones; in studies compared against another copy, an unresolved V gene accounts for under half, and the cause of the remainder is not known. D and trimming were read from the DNA, whereas the V and J calls and clone size are those reported in that table. This sample gives about 97,000 clones in total; about 88% of them show up just once. Roughly 2.8% of the sample belongs to the ten largest clones.

The TCR sequence derives from an adult in good health. Source: peripheral blood, taken on day 0 of AZD1222 vaccination. The chain uses TRBV7-2 and TRBJ2-2, with a tentative D call of TRBD1 or TRBD2, each matching 6 bases. In nucleotide form, the sequence is TGTGCCAGCAGCTTAGTGGGGGGCGCGAACACCGGGGAGCTGTTTTTT. Its protein reads: CASSLVGGANTGELFF.